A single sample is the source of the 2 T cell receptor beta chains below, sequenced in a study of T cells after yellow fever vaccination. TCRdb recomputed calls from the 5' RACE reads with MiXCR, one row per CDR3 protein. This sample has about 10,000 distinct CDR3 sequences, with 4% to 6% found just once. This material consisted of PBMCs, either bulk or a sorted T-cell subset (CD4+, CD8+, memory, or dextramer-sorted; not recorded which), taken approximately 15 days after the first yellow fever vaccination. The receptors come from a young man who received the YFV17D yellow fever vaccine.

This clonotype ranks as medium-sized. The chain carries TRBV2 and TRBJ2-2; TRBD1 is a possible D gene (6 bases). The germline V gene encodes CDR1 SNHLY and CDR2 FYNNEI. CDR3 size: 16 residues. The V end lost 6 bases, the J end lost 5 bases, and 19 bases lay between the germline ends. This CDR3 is CASRINRAVGTGELFF. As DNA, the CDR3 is TGTGCCAGCAGAATAAACAGGGCGGTAGGAACCGGGGAGCTGTTTTTT.

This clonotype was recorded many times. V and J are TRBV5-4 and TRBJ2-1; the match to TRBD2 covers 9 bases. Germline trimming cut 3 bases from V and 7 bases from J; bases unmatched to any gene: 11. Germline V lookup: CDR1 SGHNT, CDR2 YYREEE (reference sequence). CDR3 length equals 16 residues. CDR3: CASSSGGSGGLNEQFF. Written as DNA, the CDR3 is TGTGCCAGCAGCTCTGGGGGTAGCGGGGGACTTAATGAGCAGTTCTTC.